This is a list of T cell receptor beta chains from one sample in a study of shared clonotypes between healthy human individuals. Sequencing was performed with immunoSEQ multiplex PCR; in TCRdb, only in-frame clones are kept and a portion is missing. Of about 2,100,000 clones in the sample, 93% were seen once. The sample was naive CD8+ T cells from PBMCs. The receptors come from a man aged 18 to 29 in good health. Some clones in this sample may be carry-over from other donors' samples. Each CDR3 is given without its conserved first and last residue.

v_gene	j_gene	CDR3aa
TRBV11-2	TRBJ2-6	ASSLTRVPGANVLT
TRBV2	TRBJ2-7	ASSDSDRGKYEQY
TRBV27	TRBJ2-7	ASSFLAGAPYEQY
TRBV21-1	TRBJ1-1	CGTEAF
TRBV7-9	TRBJ1-1	ASSVPGTPNTEAF
TRBV28	TRBJ2-5	ASSLYQGLGQY
TRBV19	TRBJ1-1	ASQGVYTEAF
TRBV4-1	TRBJ2-7	ASSQDLVNSYEQY
TRBV6-6	TRBJ2-5	ASRSGEDPFQETQY
TRBV5-6	TRBJ2-3	ASSYGTSGLHTQY
TRBV27	TRBJ2-7	ASSFRDKRYEQY
TRBV7-9	TRBJ2-1	ASSKRDRPF
TRBV28	TRBJ2-1	ASSFLVLNEQF
TRBV29-1	TRBJ2-5	SVSLRDDLIKETQY
TRBV7-9	TRBJ1-2	ASSLPGRLSGYT
TRBV2	TRBJ2-3	AMLAGVTDTQY
TRBV19	TRBJ2-6	ASSFVDREFSGANVLT